The 22 T cell receptor beta chains listed next were all sequenced from one sample in a study of T cell responses to AZD1222 COVID-19 vaccine. Assay used: immunoSEQ multiplex PCR; TCRdb lists only in-frame clones, some missing. The sample has under 150,000 clones, about 93% seen once. This sample comprised peripheral blood, obtained on day 0 of AZD1222 vaccination. Receptor source: an adult in good health.

The CDR3 loop reads CASSLSRGGELFF. The CDR3 region has the DNA TGTGCCAGCAGCTTGAGCCGTGGGGGGGAGCTGTTTTTT. The V and J genes are TRBV11-2 and TRBJ2-2; D gene unclear. Germline V gives CDR1 SGHAT, CDR2 FQNNGV. V dropped 3 bases and J dropped 8 bases, with 10 bases sitting between them. The CDR3 is 13 residues long.

V is TRBV20-1 and J is TRBJ2-3, with 8 bases identical to TRBD2. V dropped 3 bases and J dropped 5; count of bases not matched to a gene: 7. CDR3 size: 14 residues. Germline-derived CDR1 and CDR2 are DFQATT and SNEGSKA (reference sequence). The DNA for the CDR3 is TGCAGTGCTAGTAGAGGACTAGCTGGAGATACGCAGTATTTT. It yields the protein CSASRGLAGDTQYF.

The chain couples TRBV19 to TRBJ1-5; 7 bases line up with TRBD1. Germline V lookup: CDR1 LNHDA, CDR2 SQIVND (reference sequence). Germline trimming cut 6 bases from V and 0 bases from J; bases unmatched to any gene: 5. This CDR3 has 15 amino acids. CDR3: CASRNAGGSNQPQHF. Written as DNA, the CDR3 is TGTGCCAGTAGGAATGCAGGGGGTAGCAATCAGCCCCAGCATTTT. The full variable domain, rest sourced from reference TRBV19 and TRBJ1-5, is DGGITQSPKYLFRKEGQNVTLSCEQNLNHDAMYWYRQDPGQGLRLIYYSQIVNDFQKGDIAEGYSVSREKKESFPLTVTSAQKNPTAFYLCASRNAGGSNQPQHFGDGTRLSIL.

The chain employs TRBV6-1 and TRBJ1-5; D is ambiguous. The germline gives CDR1 MNHNS, CDR2 SASEGT. Trimming removed 0 bases from V and 4 bases from J, with 16 bases in between. The CDR3 is made up of 17 amino acids. DNA of the CDR3: TGTGCCAGCAGTGAAGCGCGATCTCTAACTGATAATCAGCCCCAGCATTTT. Translation gives CASSEARSLTDNQPQHF.

The chain is built from TRBV6-2 or TRBV6-3 and TRBJ1-2; D call uncertain. The CDR3 length is 14 residues. Germline-derived CDR1 and CDR2 are MNHEY and SVGEGT. V was clipped by 2 bases and J by 4 bases, with 11 bases between them. CDR3 loop: CASSYHHAPYGYTF. DNA for the CDR3: TGTGCCAGCAGTTACCATCATGCCCCCTATGGCTACACCTTC.

This rearrangement joins TRBV5-1 to TRBJ1-4; TRBD1 aligns across 8 bases. The CDR3 is made up of 16 amino acids. Germline values: CDR1 SGHRS, CDR2 YFSETQ. J gave up 7 bases and V 3 bases, and 11 bases lay outside the gene matches. CDR3: CASSSIFETGVEKLFF. The DNA of the CDR3 is TGCGCCAGCAGCTCCATCTTTGAGACAGGGGTTGAAAAACTGTTTTTT. Based on the CDR3 plus reference TRBV5-1 and TRBJ1-4, the full variable domain is KAGVTQTPRYLIKTRGQQVTLSCSPISGHRSVSWYQQTPGQGLQFLFEYFSETQRNKGNFPGRFSGRQFSNSRSEMNVSTLELGDSALYLCASSSIFETGVEKLFFGSGTQLSVL.

The chain recombines TRBV4-3 with TRBJ1-4, with D uncertain. Germline V CDR1 and CDR2: LGHNA, YSLEER. This CDR3 has 15 amino acids. V was trimmed by 0 bases and J by 3 bases, leaving 8 bases between them. As DNA, the CDR3 is TGCGCCAGCAGCCAAGACCGGGCCCCTAATGAAAAACTGTTTTTT. Amino acids: CASSQDRAPNEKLFF.

The J gene is TRBJ2-7, the V gene TRBV5-1, with no clear D. Germline loops: CDR1 SGHRS, CDR2 YFSETQ. The CDR3 has 16 amino acids. V was shortened by 0 bases and J by 0 bases, with 13 bases between the two germline ends. CDR3: CASSLAQSTSSYEQYF. The CDR3 nucleotides read TGCGCCAGCAGCTTGGCCCAATCTACGAGCTCCTACGAGCAGTACTTC.

The V and J genes are TRBV6-2 or TRBV6-3 and TRBJ2-3, with a possible D match to TRBD2 (6 bases). CDR3 length equals 15 residues. Trimming removed 5 bases from V and 3 bases from J, with 15 bases in between. Germline V gene lookup returns CDR1 MNHEY and CDR2 SVGEGT. This chain's CDR3 is CASSRRGRGTDTQYF. The DNA of the CDR3 is TGTGCCAGCAGTAGGCGTGGGCGGGGAACAGATACGCAGTATTTT.

V is TRBV27 and J is TRBJ2-7; weak D call: TRBD1 (6 bases). The germline V gene encodes CDR1 MNHEY and CDR2 SMNVEV (reference sequence). The CDR3 contains 13 residues. V lost 0 bases, J lost 3 bases, and 6 bases lay in between. CDR3 in DNA: TGTGCCAGCAGTTTATCACAGGGCTACGAGCAGTACTTC. Its translation: CASSLSQGYEQYF.

The chain joins TRBV6-5 to TRBJ1-1; 11 bases map to TRBD1. This CDR3 has 13 amino acids. The V gene end was trimmed by 9 bases and the J gene end by 3 bases; junction bases not matched to a gene: 3. The germline V gene encodes CDR1 MNHEY and CDR2 SVGAGI. Written as DNA, the CDR3 is TGTGCCAGTCCGGGACAGGGGGACACTGAAGCTTTCTTT. Protein product: CASPGQGDTEAFF.

The J gene is TRBJ1-5, the V gene TRBV28; D ambiguous. Trimming took 8 bases from V and 2 from J, leaving 10 bases between them. The CDR3 spans 13 residues. CDR1 MDHEN and CDR2 SYDVKM come from the germline V gene. CDR3: CASFTQGNQPQHF. In DNA, the CDR3 is TGTGCCAGCTTCACGCAGGGCAATCAGCCCCAGCATTTT.

This clone was counted a single time. The rearrangement links TRBV29-1 to TRBJ1-5, with 8 bases identical to TRBD1. This CDR3 has 13 amino acids. CDR1 is SQVTM and CDR2 is ANQGSEA in the germline V gene. V was clipped by 5 bases and J by 3 bases; unmatched bases: 3. The CDR3 nucleotides are TGCAGCGTTTGGACAGGGTCCAATCAGCCCCAGCATTTT. Residues: CSVWTGSNQPQHF.

The chain employs TRBV9 and TRBJ2-1; 10 bases line up with TRBD2. The CDR3 has 15 residues. V was pared by 3 bases and J by 8 bases, with 8 bases of the junction left unmatched. The germline CDR1 and CDR2 sequences are SGDLS and YYNGEE. The CDR3 spells CASSALAGVFHEQFF. In nucleotides, the CDR3 is TGTGCCAGCAGCGCGCTAGCGGGGGTGTTCCATGAGCAGTTCTTC.

The gene calls are TRBV6-5 and TRBJ1-4; 7 bases are a match to TRBD1. CDR1 is MNHEY, CDR2 SVGAGI, per germline. J was trimmed by 5 bases and V by 6 bases; bases with no gene match: 6. The CDR3 contains 14 residues. CDR3 amino acids: CASSSTGWNEKLFF. CDR3 DNA: TGTGCCAGCAGCTCGACAGGGTGGAATGAAAAACTGTTTTTT.

The chain combines TRBV4-3 with TRBJ1-3; possible D gene TRBD1, 5 bases. The germline gives CDR1 LGHNA, CDR2 YSLEER. The CDR3 totals 13 residues. Trimming left V 5 bases short and J 4 bases short, with 9 bases between. CDR3 in DNA: TGCGCCAGCAGCAATCAGGGCGGAAACACCATATATTTT. Protein sequence: CASSNQGGNTIYF.

The chain carries TRBV29-1 and TRBJ2-5; 10 nucleotides line up with TRBD1. CDR3 length: 15 residues. CDR1 is SQVTM and CDR2 is ANQGSEA in the germline V gene. V was pared by 7 bases and J by 5 bases, with 13 bases of the junction left unmatched. CDR3 sequence reads: CSAPGTGVCIETQYF. Here the CDR3 DNA reads TGCAGCGCTCCCGGGACAGGGGTTTGTATCGAGACCCAGTACTTC.

The chain uses TRBV9 and TRBJ1-2, with D possibly TRBD1 on 5 matching bases. CDR1 is SGDLS and CDR2 is YYNGEE in the germline V gene. V lost 0 bases, J lost 0 bases, and 9 bases lay in between. This CDR3 is 15 amino acids long. In nucleotides, the CDR3 is TGTGCCAGCAGCGTAGAGGGGAAAGCTAACTATGGCTACACCTTC. Its translation: CASSVEGKANYGYTF.

V is TRBV19 and J is TRBJ1-1; possible D gene TRBD1, 6 bases. Germline V gene data show CDR1 as LNHDA and CDR2 as SQIVND (reference sequence). This CDR3 has 12 residues. Trimming pared 6 bases from V and 3 bases from J, leaving 8 bases between. DNA of the CDR3: TGTGCCAGTAGACAGGGTTACACTGAAGCTTTCTTT. It specifies CASRQGYTEAFF.

The V and J genes are TRBV27 and TRBJ1-2; 8 bases align to TRBD1. V shed 5 bases, J shed 4 bases, and the junction held 6 bases outside the gene matches. Germline V gives CDR1 MNHEY, CDR2 SMNVEV (reference sequence). The CDR3 sequence is 14 residues long. The CDR3 region is CASSPGQGPYGYTF. The CDR3 DNA sequence: TGTGCCAGCAGTCCCGGACAGGGCCCCTATGGCTACACCTTC.

V is TRBV6-5 and J is TRBJ1-6; 7 nucleotides align to TRBD1. V gave up 2 bases and J gave up 11 bases; unmatched junction bases: 12. Per germline, CDR1 MNHEY and CDR2 SVGAGI. The CDR3 is made up of 16 amino acids. CDR3: CASSYTLTGAVTPLHF. CDR3 DNA sequence: TGTGCCAGCAGTTACACCCTAACAGGGGCCGTGACACCCCTCCACTTT.

The rearrangement uses TRBV10-3 and TRBJ2-7, with D unclear. Germline CDR1 is ENHRY and CDR2 is SYGVKD. The CDR3 loop spans 12 amino acids. Trimming shortened V by 4 bases and J by 3 bases, and 7 bases separated the two germline ends. CDR3 bases: TGTGCCATCAGTGTTGGCAGCTACGAGCAGTACTTC. It specifies CAISVGSYEQYF.